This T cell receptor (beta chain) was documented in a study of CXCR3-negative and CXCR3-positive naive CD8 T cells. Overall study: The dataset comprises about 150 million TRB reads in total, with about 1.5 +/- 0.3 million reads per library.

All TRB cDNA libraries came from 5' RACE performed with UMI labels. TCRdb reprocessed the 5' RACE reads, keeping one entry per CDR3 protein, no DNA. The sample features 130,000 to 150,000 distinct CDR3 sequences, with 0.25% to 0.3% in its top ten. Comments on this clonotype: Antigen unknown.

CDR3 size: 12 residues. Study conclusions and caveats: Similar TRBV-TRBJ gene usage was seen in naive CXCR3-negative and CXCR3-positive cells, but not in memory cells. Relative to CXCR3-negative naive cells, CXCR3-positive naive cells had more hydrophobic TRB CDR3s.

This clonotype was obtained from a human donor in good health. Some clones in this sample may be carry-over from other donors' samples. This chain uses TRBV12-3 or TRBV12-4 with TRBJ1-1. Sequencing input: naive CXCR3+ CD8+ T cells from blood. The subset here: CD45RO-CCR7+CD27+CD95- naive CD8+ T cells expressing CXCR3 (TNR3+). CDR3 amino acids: CASSSGRTEAFF.